The 23 T cell receptor beta chains given below trace back to one sample, sequenced in a study of T cell clones after liver transplantation. Only in-frame clones appear in the TCRdb table, and some are missing; sequencing was by immunoSEQ multiplex PCR. The table has some 61,000 clones, 70% to 75% seen once. The sequencing here drew on CD4+ T cells from blood, taken at the 22-month timepoint. The receptor source for this set is a human patient who received a liver transplant. Some T cells may trace back to the graft donor.

V is TRBV10-2 and J is TRBJ1-4; possibly TRBD1 for D (6 bases). The CDR3 spans 15 residues. Germline assignment: CDR1 WSHSY and CDR2 SAAADI. V was pared by 4 bases and J by 6 bases, with 15 bases between. Here the CDR3 reads CASSGLGAKHEKLFF. CDR3 in DNA: TGCGCCAGCAGTGGTCTGGGGGCCAAACATGAAAAACTGTTTTTT.

Notes on this clone: The sample contains more than one DNA sequence encoding this CDR3. The chain joins TRBV2 to TRBJ2-1; 7 bases align to TRBD2. With 4 bases clipped from V and 9 bases from J, the junction kept 6 bases outside the gene matches. Germline lookup yields CDR1 SNHLY and CDR2 FYNNEI. This CDR3 has 13 residues. CDR3 sequence (DNA): TGTGCCAGCAGTGGGGGGGGGAGGGGTGAGCAGTTCTTC. Translation: CASSGGGRGEQFF. The variable domain in full, completed from reference TRBV2 and TRBJ2-1, reads EPEVTQTPSHQVTQMGQEVILRCVPISNHLYFYWYRQILGQKVEFLVSFYNNEISEKSEIFDDQFSVERPDGSNFTLKIRSTKLEDSAMYFCASSGGGRGEQFFGPGTRLTVL.

The gene calls are TRBV11-3 and TRBJ2-1; a possible D gene is TRBD2 (5 bases). The V gene's germline CDR1 is SGHNT and CDR2 YENEEA. V was pared by 6 bases and J by 6 bases, with 15 bases between. There are 14 residues in the CDR3. The CDR3 bases are TGTGCCAGCAGTCCATTCTCTGGGAGCAATGAGCAGTTCTTC. This translates into CASSPFSGSNEQFF.

This clone was counted a few times. The V gene is TRBV2, the J gene TRBJ2-1, with unresolved D. Germline-derived CDR1 and CDR2 are SNHLY and FYNNEI. V was clipped by 6 bases and J by 8 bases, with 20 bases between them. CDR3 length equals 15 residues. In nucleotides, the CDR3 is TGTGCCAGCAGGGTCCAGAACCTACCTTACCATGAGCAGTTCTTC. This encodes CASRVQNLPYHEQFF.

The gene calls are TRBV5-8 and TRBJ1-6; possibly TRBD1 for D (6 bases). The V end was cut by 0 bases, the J end by 4 bases, with 11 bases between. The germline V gene encodes CDR1 SGHTS and CDR2 YDEGEE. This CDR3 contains 16 residues. The CDR3 bases are TGTGCCAGCAGCTTGGAAACAGGGATATATAATTCACCCCTCCACTTT. Protein sequence: CASSLETGIYNSPLHF.

The CDR3 DNA sequence: TGCGCCAGCAGCCTCGGACTAGCGGGGGCAGATACGCAGTATTTT. Protein: CASSLGLAGADTQYF. The genes are TRBV5-1 and TRBJ2-3; 13 bases line up with TRBD2. This CDR3 is built from 15 residues. Germline CDR1 SGHRS, CDR2 YFSETQ. The V gene end was trimmed by 4 bases and the J gene end by 4 bases; junction bases not matched to a gene: 3.

This clone was counted a few times. The V gene is TRBV25-1, the J gene TRBJ2-1; 11 bases map to TRBD2. The length of the CDR3 is 17 residues. Germline V CDR1 and CDR2: MGHDK, SYGVNS. The V and J ends lost 3 bases and 9 bases, in that order; junction bases with no gene match: 13. CDR3 loop: CASSDPGGSGGASEQFF. In nucleotides, the CDR3 is TGTGCCAGCAGTGACCCTGGGGGTAGCGGGGGGGCCAGTGAGCAGTTCTTC.

This CDR3 reads CASSYRGKSSPLHF. DNA for the CDR3: TGTGCCAGCAGTTACAGGGGAAAGAGTTCACCCCTCCACTTT. The chain joins TRBV6-5 to TRBJ1-6, with a tentative D call TRBD1 (5 bases). The CDR3 is 14 amino acids. Trimming pared 2 bases from V and 9 bases from J, leaving 11 bases between. CDR1 is MNHEY, CDR2 SVGAGI, per germline.

The chain links TRBV5-8 to TRBJ2-7, with no clear D. The germline V and J ends were trimmed by 3 bases and 6 bases, with 10 bases remaining between them. The CDR3 runs to 12 residues. Germline V gives CDR1 SGHTS, CDR2 YDEGEE. CDR3 sequence (DNA): TGTGCCAGCAGCTCGGGCGGTGTCGAGCAGTACTTC. Encoded protein: CASSSGGVEQYF.

The chain carries TRBV6-1 and TRBJ1-6, with unresolved D. Germline assignment: CDR1 MNHNS and CDR2 SASEGT. The CDR3 consists of 14 residues. V was trimmed by 6 bases and J by 0 bases, leaving 6 bases between them. The chain's CDR3 is CASSASSYNSPLHF. The CDR3 coding sequence is TGTGCCAGCAGCGCGAGCTCCTATAATTCACCCCTCCACTTT.

This clone was recorded a few times. The genes are TRBV4-1 and TRBJ1-4, with a possible D match to TRBD1 (5 bases). Germline V CDR1 and CDR2: MGHRA, YSYEKL. The germline V and J ends were trimmed by 1 base and 10 bases, with 25 bases remaining between them. This CDR3 region has 18 residues. The CDR3 spells CASSQAYIPGPVARKLFF. In DNA form, the CDR3 reads TGCGCCAGCAGCCAAGCCTACATTCCGGGACCGGTAGCACGAAAACTGTTTTTT.

The chain has TRBV19 and TRBJ1-6; TRBD1 is a possible D gene (5 bases). The CDR3 is made up of 16 amino acids. From germline, CDR1 is LNHDA and CDR2 SQIVND (reference sequence). V lost 4 bases, J lost 5 bases, and 15 bases lay in between. The CDR3 DNA reads as TGTGCCAGTAGTAGGTCTCCGACAGTGAATAATTCACCCCTCCACTTT. Its protein product is CASSRSPTVNNSPLHF.

V usage is TRBV19 and J usage is TRBJ2-3; D possibly corresponds to TRBD1 (5 bases). V was clipped by 7 bases and J by 4 bases, with 21 bases between them. CDR3 length: 16 amino acids. CDR1 is LNHDA, CDR2 SQIVND, per germline (reference sequence). CDR3 in amino acids: CASTDGWAGLPDTQYF. CDR3 sequence (DNA): TGTGCCAGTACTGATGGGTGGGCAGGGTTACCAGATACGCAGTATTTT.

In its sample, this clone was seen a few times. V is TRBV19 and J is TRBJ2-2, with a weak D call TRBD1 (5 bases). This CDR3 is built from 14 residues. The germline V gene has CDR1 LNHDA and CDR2 SQIVND (reference sequence). V was trimmed by 5 bases and J by 0 bases, leaving 7 bases between them. CDR3 residues: CASSQGPNTGELFF. For the CDR3, the DNA is TGTGCCAGTAGTCAGGGCCCGAACACCGGGGAGCTGTTTTTT. The full variable domain, rest sourced from reference TRBV19 and TRBJ2-2, is DGGITQSPKYLFRKEGQNVTLSCEQNLNHDAMYWYRQDPGQGLRLIYYSQIVNDFQKGDIAEGYSVSREKKESFPLTVTSAQKNPTAFYLCASSQGPNTGELFFGEGSRLTVL.

This clone was seen a few times. This CDR3 is CASSLGQVGYQPQHF. CDR3 sequence (DNA): TGTGCCAGCAGTTTAGGGCAGGTTGGTTATCAGCCCCAGCATTTT. This chain uses TRBV28 with TRBJ1-5; no clear D gene. Looked up from germline, CDR1 is MDHEN and CDR2 is SYDVKM. V lost 2 bases, J lost 5 bases, and 13 bases lay in between. The CDR3 is 15 amino acids.

The chain's CDR3 is CASSYSKPGSRNTIYF. CDR3 bases: TGTGCCAGCAGTTACTCGAAGCCAGGGTCAAGGAACACCATATATTTT. The chain is built from TRBV6-5 and TRBJ1-3, with TRBD1 as a possible D gene (5 bases). Germline-derived CDR1 and CDR2 are MNHEY and SVGAGI. This CDR3 spans 16 amino acids. Deletions cut 0 bases from V and 7 bases from J, with 16 bases between.

V and J are TRBV2 and TRBJ2-5, with TRBD1 identical over 7 bases. V lost 5 bases to trimming and J lost 0 bases; unmatched junction nucleotides: 3. The CDR3 totals 14 residues. Looked up from germline, CDR1 is SNHLY and CDR2 is FYNNEI. The CDR3 loop reads CASSPQGNQETQYF. The CDR3 DNA reads TGTGCCAGCAGTCCACAGGGGAACCAAGAGACCCAGTACTTC. Based on the CDR3 plus reference TRBV2 and TRBJ2-5, the full variable domain is EPEVTQTPSHQVTQMGQEVILRCVPISNHLYFYWYRQILGQKVEFLVSFYNNEISEKSEIFDDQFSVERPDGSNFTLKIRSTKLEDSAMYFCASSPQGNQETQYFGPGTRLLVL.

This clone has just a few counts. The J gene is TRBJ1-5, the V gene TRBV4-2; 8 nucleotides line up with TRBD1. CDR1 and CDR2 (germline): LGHNA, YNFKEQ. The length of the CDR3 is 14 residues. V trimming: 3 bases; J trimming: 2 bases; junction bases outside the gene matches: 0. CDR3 loop: CASSQTGGNQPQHF. The CDR3 DNA reads as TGTGCCAGCAGCCAGACAGGGGGCAATCAGCCCCAGCATTTT.

V gene TRBV6-1 combines with J gene TRBJ2-6, with 8 bases that match TRBD1. This CDR3 contains 14 residues. J lost 11 bases, V lost 4 bases, and 7 bases had no gene match. Germline V gene sequence: CDR1 MNHNS, CDR2 SASEGT. The CDR3 loop is CASSGVDRVYVLTF. As DNA, the CDR3 is TGTGCCAGCAGTGGGGTGGACAGGGTTTACGTCCTGACTTTC.

This chain connects TRBV28 to TRBJ1-5, with TRBD1 as a possible D gene (6 bases). The CDR3 extends over 15 amino acids. V was shortened by 5 bases and J by 2 bases, with 13 bases between the two germline ends. The germline V gene encodes CDR1 MDHEN and CDR2 SYDVKM. The CDR3 protein is CASSPRGRGNQPQHF. The CDR3 DNA is TGTGCCAGCAGTCCCAGGGGCAGGGGCAATCAGCCCCAGCATTTT.

The rearrangement uses TRBV27 and TRBJ2-1; the D is unclear. Germline V gene data show CDR1 as MNHEY and CDR2 as SMNVEV (reference sequence). The CDR3 is 13 residues long. The germline V and J ends were trimmed by 7 bases and 6 bases, with 13 bases remaining between them. CDR3 sequence reads: CASILRMTNEQFF. The CDR3 nucleotides are TGTGCCAGCATCCTCCGGATGACCAATGAGCAGTTCTTC.

V and J are TRBV28 and TRBJ2-5, with TRBD1 matching 7 bases. The CDR3 contains 16 residues. The germline V gene has CDR1 MDHEN and CDR2 SYDVKM. The junction had 9 bases not matched to a gene; V was cut back by 3 bases and J by 2 bases. CDR3 sequence reads: CASSLATYRGQETQYF. Written as DNA, the CDR3 is TGTGCCAGCAGTTTGGCGACCTACAGGGGACAAGAGACCCAGTACTTC.

The rearrangement uses TRBV28 and TRBJ2-7; D may be TRBD1 (6 bases). This CDR3 is built from 16 residues. Germline values: CDR1 MDHEN, CDR2 SYDVKM. V lost 2 bases and J lost 1, with 15 bases in between. CDR3: CASSLRRQGTSYEQYF. Written as DNA, the CDR3 is TGTGCCAGCAGTTTACGTCGGCAGGGGACATCCTACGAGCAGTACTTC.